This TCR beta chain was sequenced in a study of glioma-infiltrating T cells after dendritic cell vaccination. Study information: Patients had newly diagnosed or recurrent glioblastoma and received dendritic cell vaccines.

All glioblastoma patients lacked an isocitrate dehydrogenase mutation. Primers: 60 V beta forward and 13 J beta reverse. Repertoires were generated with immunoSEQ multiplex PCR, while TCRdb's copy carries only in-frame clones and drops some. The repertoire holds about 90,000 clones, with more than 70% as singletons. The V segment lost 5 bases and the J segment 7 bases; nucleotides outside the gene matches: 13. Germline values: CDR1 LNHDA, CDR2 SQIVND (reference sequence). This CDR3 comprises 15 residues. This chain connects TRBV19 to TRBJ1-1; 7 bases line up with TRBD1. This receptor was identified in a human donor with glioblastoma. The sample in question was blood, obtained before dendritic cell vaccination. The CDR3 DNA is TGTGCCAGTAGTCCCAGCTCGACAGGGACATATGAAGCTTTCTTT. Protein: CASSPSSTGTYEAFF.